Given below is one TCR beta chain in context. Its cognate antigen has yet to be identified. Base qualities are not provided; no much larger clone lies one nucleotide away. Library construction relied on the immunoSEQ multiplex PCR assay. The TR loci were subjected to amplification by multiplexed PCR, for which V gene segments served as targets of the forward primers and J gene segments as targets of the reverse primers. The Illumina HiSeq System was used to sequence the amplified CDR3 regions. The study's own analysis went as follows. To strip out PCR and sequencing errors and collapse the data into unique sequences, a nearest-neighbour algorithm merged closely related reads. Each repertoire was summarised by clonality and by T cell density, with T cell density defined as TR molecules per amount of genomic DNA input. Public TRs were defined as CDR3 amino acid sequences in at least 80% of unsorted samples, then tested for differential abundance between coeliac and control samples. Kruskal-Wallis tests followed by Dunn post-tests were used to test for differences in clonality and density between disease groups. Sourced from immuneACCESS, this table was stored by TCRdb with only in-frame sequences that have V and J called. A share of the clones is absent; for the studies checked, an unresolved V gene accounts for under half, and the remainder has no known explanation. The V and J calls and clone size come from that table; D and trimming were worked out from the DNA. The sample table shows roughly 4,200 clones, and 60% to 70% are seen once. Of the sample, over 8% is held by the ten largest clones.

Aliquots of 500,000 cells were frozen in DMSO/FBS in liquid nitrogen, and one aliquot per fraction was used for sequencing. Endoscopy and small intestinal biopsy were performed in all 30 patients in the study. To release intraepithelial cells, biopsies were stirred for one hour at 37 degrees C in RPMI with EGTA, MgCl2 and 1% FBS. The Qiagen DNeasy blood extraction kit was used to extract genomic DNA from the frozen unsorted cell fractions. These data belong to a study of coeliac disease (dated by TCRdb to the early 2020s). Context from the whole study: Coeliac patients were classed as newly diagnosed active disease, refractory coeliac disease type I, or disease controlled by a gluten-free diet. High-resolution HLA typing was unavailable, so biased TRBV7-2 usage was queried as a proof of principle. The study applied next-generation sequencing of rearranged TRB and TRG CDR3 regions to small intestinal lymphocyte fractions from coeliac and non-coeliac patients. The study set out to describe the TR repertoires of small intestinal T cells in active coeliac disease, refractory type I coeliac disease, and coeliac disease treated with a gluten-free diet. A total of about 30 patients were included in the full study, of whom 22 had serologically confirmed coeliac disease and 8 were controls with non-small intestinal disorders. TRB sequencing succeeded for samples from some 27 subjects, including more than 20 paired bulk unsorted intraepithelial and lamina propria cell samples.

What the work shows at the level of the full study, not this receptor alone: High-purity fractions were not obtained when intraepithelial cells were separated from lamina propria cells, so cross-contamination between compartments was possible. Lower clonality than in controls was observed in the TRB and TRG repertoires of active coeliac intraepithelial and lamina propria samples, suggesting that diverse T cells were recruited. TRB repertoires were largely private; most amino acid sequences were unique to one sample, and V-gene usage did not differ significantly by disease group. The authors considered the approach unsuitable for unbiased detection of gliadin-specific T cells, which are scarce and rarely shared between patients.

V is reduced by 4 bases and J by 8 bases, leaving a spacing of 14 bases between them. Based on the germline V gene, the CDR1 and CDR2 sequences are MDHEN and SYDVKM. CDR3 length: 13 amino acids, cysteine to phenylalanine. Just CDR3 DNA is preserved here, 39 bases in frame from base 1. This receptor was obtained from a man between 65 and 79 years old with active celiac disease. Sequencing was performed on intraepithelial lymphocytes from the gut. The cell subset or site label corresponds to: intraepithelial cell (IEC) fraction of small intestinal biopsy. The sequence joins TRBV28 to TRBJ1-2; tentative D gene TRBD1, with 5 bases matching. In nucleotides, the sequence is TGTGCCAGCAGTTATGAGGGGAGGAGAGGCTACACCTTC. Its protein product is CASSYEGRRGYTF.